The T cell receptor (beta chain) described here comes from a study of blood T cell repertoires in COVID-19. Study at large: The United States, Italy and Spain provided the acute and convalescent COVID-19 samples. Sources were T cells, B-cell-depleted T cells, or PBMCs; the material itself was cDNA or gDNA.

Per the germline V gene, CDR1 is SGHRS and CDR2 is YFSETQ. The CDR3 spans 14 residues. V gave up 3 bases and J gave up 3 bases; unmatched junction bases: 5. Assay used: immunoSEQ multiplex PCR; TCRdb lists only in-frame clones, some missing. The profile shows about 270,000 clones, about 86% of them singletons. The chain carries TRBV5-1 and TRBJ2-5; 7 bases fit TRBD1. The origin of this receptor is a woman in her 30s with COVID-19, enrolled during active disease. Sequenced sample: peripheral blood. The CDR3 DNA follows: TGCGCCAGCAGCTCCTCCGGACAGGAAGAGACCCAGTACTTC. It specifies CASSSSGQEETQYF.